This T cell receptor (beta chain) stems from a study of OX40 agonist ivuxolimab in advanced cancers. Study results and caveats: Relative to CD4+ cells, CD8+ T cells on average had more expanded clones.

CDR1 and CDR2 from the germline V gene are MDHEN and SYDVKM. Trimming cost V 7 bases and J 0 bases, with 9 bases left between them. This CDR3 is 13 amino acids long. For this clone: What it recognizes is unknown.

Here immunoSEQ multiplex PCR was the method, and the copy in TCRdb shows in-frame clones only, minus some. The data contain some 19,000 clones, under 85% of them singletons. This sample comprised CD4+ or CD8+ T cells sorted from blood, obtained in a trial of the OX40 agonist ivuxolimab. The chain uses TRBV28 and TRBJ1-1; unclear D gene. The clonotype originates from an adult with an advanced solid tumor such as melanoma, head and neck, liver or kidney cancer. In DNA form, the CDR3 reads TGTGCCAGCATTGGACCTATGAACACTGAAGCTTTCTTT. Translation gives CASIGPMNTEAFF.